These 26 T cell receptor beta chains were all obtained from the same sample, sequenced in a study of regulatory and conventional T cells in RAG deficiency. Only in-frame clones appear in the TCRdb table, and some are missing; sequencing was by immunoSEQ multiplex PCR. The sample consists of around 31,000 clones, 85% to 90% of them appearing once. These same data were also listed under a study on regulatory T cells. That paper notes: The primer mix had 52 TRBV and 13 TRBJ primers.

What was sequenced was CD8+ T cells sorted from blood. The receptors come from a human donor in good health.

The chain joins TRBV28 to TRBJ2-7; D may be TRBD1 or TRBD2 (5 bases each). This CDR3 contains 11 residues. V lost 6 bases and J 11 bases, leaving 14 bases between the germline ends. Per the germline V gene, CDR1 is MDHEN and CDR2 is SYDVKM. DNA of the CDR3: TGTGCCAGCAGCCCCTCCAGGGAGAAGTACTTC. Protein sequence: CASSPSREKYF.

V usage is TRBV7-9 and J usage is TRBJ1-1; D not certain. Trimming removed 2 bases at V and 4 bases at J, with 8 bases between. Germline assignment: CDR1 SEHNR and CDR2 FQNEAQ (reference sequence). CDR3 length equals 13 residues. The CDR3 DNA sequence: TGTGCCAGCAGCTTATCGTTGGGCACTGAAGCTTTCTTT. Its translation: CASSLSLGTEAFF.

The chain combines TRBV12-5 with TRBJ2-5; D tentatively reads TRBD1 or TRBD2 (5 bases each). There are 16 residues in the CDR3. Trimming took 5 bases from V and 7 from J, leaving 23 bases between them. CDR1 is LGHNT and CDR2 is FRNRAP in the germline V gene. Here the CDR3 DNA reads TGTGCTAGTGGTCCCGGGGCAGGCCCCCGGTTGGGGACCCAGTACTTC. This encodes CASGPGAGPRLGTQYF.

This sequence joins TRBV29-1 and TRBJ2-2, with D hard to call. This CDR3 has 12 amino acids. V lost 3 bases and J lost 3, with 5 bases in between. Germline lookup yields CDR1 SQVTM and CDR2 ANQGSEA. CDR3 bases: TGCAGCGTTGATCCGGACACCGGGGAGCTGTTTTTT. The encoded protein is CSVDPDTGELFF.

This clone was picked up a small number of times. The chain couples TRBV6-9 to TRBJ2-1, with TRBD2 identical over 11 bases. V dropped 6 bases and J dropped 6; count of bases not matched to a gene: 7. Germline V gene lookup returns CDR1 MNHGY and CDR2 SVAAGI. The CDR3 loop spans 15 amino acids. The CDR3 DNA is TGTGCCAGCAGCGATCCTAGCGGGGGGTTCAATGAGCAGTTCTTC. Its translation is CASSDPSGGFNEQFF.

The gene calls are TRBV4-1 and TRBJ2-1; 8 bases align to TRBD2. The CDR3 length is 17 residues. The V and J ends lost 0 bases and 0 bases, in that order; junction bases with no gene match: 4. The germline gives CDR1 MGHRA, CDR2 YSYEKL. The CDR3 reads CASSQDVSGSSYNEQFF. CDR3 DNA: TGCGCCAGCAGCCAAGATGTGAGCGGGAGCTCCTACAATGAGCAGTTCTTC.

The gene calls are TRBV6-5 and TRBJ1-2, with 12 bases lining up with TRBD1. Trimming took 4 bases from V and 13 from J; bases not matched to a gene: 13. Germline CDR1 reads MNHEY; CDR2 reads SVGAGI. CDR3 length: 15 residues. Written as DNA, the CDR3 is TGTGCCAGCAGTTCAACGCGGGACAGGGGGCTTTTTTGCACCTTC. Amino acid sequence: CASSSTRDRGLFCTF.

The genes are TRBV27 and TRBJ2-7; D gene unclear. This CDR3 has 13 amino acids. The germline V and J ends were trimmed by 0 bases and 3 bases, with 6 bases remaining between them. Looked up from germline, CDR1 is MNHEY and CDR2 is SMNVEV (reference sequence). CDR3: CASSLSIVYEQYF. The CDR3 coding sequence is TGTGCCAGCAGTTTATCGATTGTCTACGAGCAGTACTTC.

This chain connects TRBV6-6 to TRBJ1-1; no clear D. The CDR3 consists of 15 residues. CDR1 and CDR2 (germline): MNHNY, SVGAGI (reference sequence). Between the trimmed V and J ends, which lost 6 bases and 1 base, there was a span of 15 bases. CDR3 DNA sequence: TGTGCCAGCAGCCCCCTTGAACCGGAGAACACTGAAGCTTTCTTT. This sequence encodes CASSPLEPENTEAFF.

This chain uses TRBV5-1 with TRBJ2-7, with a possible D match to TRBD2 (6 bases). This CDR3 contains 13 residues. Germline V gene sequence: CDR1 SGHRS, CDR2 YFSETQ. V lost 7 bases and J lost 2, with 13 bases in between. The CDR3 DNA reads as TGCGCCAGCCGAGAGGAGGGCCCCTACGAGCAGTACTTC. Its protein is CASREEGPYEQYF. The whole variable domain, filled in from reference TRBV5-1 and TRBJ2-7, reads KAGVTQTPRYLIKTRGQQVTLSCSPISGHRSVSWYQQTPGQGLQFLFEYFSETQRNKGNFPGRFSGRQFSNSRSEMNVSTLELGDSALYLCASREEGPYEQYFGPGTRLTVT.

V is TRBV19 and J is TRBJ2-3; D is undetermined. This CDR3 contains 14 residues. Trimming shortened V by 0 bases and J by 4 bases, and 8 bases separated the two germline ends. From germline, CDR1 is LNHDA and CDR2 SQIVND (reference sequence). CDR3 sequence: CASSIDGEADTQYF. CDR3 nucleotides: TGTGCCAGTAGTATAGACGGTGAGGCAGATACGCAGTATTTT.

V gene TRBV6-1 combines with J gene TRBJ2-3, with no clear D. V lost 5 bases and J lost 2, with 14 bases in between. The CDR3 extends over 15 amino acids. Per germline, CDR1 MNHNS and CDR2 SASEGT. Written as DNA, the CDR3 is TGTGCCAGCAGTTTAGATACAGATATCACAGATACGCAGTATTTT. Protein sequence: CASSLDTDITDTQYF.

The chain carries TRBV19 and TRBJ2-1; D gene ambiguous. Germline V gives CDR1 LNHDA, CDR2 SQIVND (reference sequence). V was shortened by 6 bases and J by 5 bases, with 20 bases between the two germline ends. The CDR3 has 16 amino acids. The CDR3, as DNA: TGTGCCAGTAGGAGCCGAGACCCGAACCATCACAATGAGCAGTTCTTC. Translating it yields CASRSRDPNHHNEQFF.

J is TRBJ1-5 and V is TRBV5-5; no reliable D call. CDR3 size: 15 residues. V gave up 0 bases and J gave up 0 bases, with 7 bases separating them. Germline V gene data show CDR1 as SGHKS and CDR2 as YYEKEE (reference sequence). The CDR3 sequence is CASSLDWYSNQPQHF. The CDR3 DNA sequence: TGTGCCAGCAGCTTGGATTGGTATAGCAATCAGCCCCAGCATTTT.

The chain combines TRBV30 with TRBJ2-2; no firm D call. Germline-derived CDR1 and CDR2 are GTSNPN and SVGIG (reference sequence). The CDR3 runs 10 residues. V lost 8 bases to trimming and J lost 3 bases, with 4 bases between them. CDR3 region: CAHDTGELFF. The CDR3 nucleotides are TGTGCCCACGACACCGGGGAGCTGTTTTTT.

This clone has only one observation. The chain employs TRBV4-1 and TRBJ1-1, with TRBD1 matching 7 bases. Germline V gene data show CDR1 as MGHRA and CDR2 as YSYEKL. With 10 bases clipped from V and 1 base from J, the junction kept 6 bases outside the gene matches. The CDR3 is 13 residues long. CDR3 DNA sequence: TGCGCCACCGGACAGGCATGGAACACTGAAGCTTTCTTT. This codes for CATGQAWNTEAFF.

J is TRBJ1-5 and V is TRBV6-6, with 7 bases aligning to TRBD1. CDR3 length equals 14 residues. Germline V lookup: CDR1 MNHNY, CDR2 SVGAGI (reference sequence). V trimming: 5 bases; J trimming: 4 bases; junction bases outside the gene matches: 5. The CDR3 DNA reads as TGTGCCAGCAGTCCCGGGACAGAAAATCAGCCCCAGCATTTT. Translation: CASSPGTENQPQHF.

The table lists this clone with a few counts. The J gene is TRBJ1-4, the V gene TRBV7-9, with 10 bases identical to TRBD1. Germline CDR1 reads SEHNR; CDR2 reads FQNEAQ (reference sequence). The CDR3 is 16 residues long. Germline trimming cut 6 bases from V and 7 bases from J; bases unmatched to any gene: 11. The CDR3 sequence: CASSSSDRGLSEKLFF. CDR3 nucleotide sequence: TGTGCCAGCAGTTCGTCAGACAGGGGGCTTAGTGAAAAACTGTTTTTT.

The chain is built from TRBV6-5 and TRBJ1-1; D remains ambiguous. Trimming removed 0 bases from V and 3 bases from J, with 11 bases in between. Germline loops: CDR1 MNHEY, CDR2 SVGAGI. This CDR3 has 15 residues. This chain's CDR3 is CASSYSERADTEAFF. CDR3 in DNA: TGTGCCAGCAGTTACTCGGAAAGGGCGGACACTGAAGCTTTCTTT.

The CDR3 DNA reads TGTGCCAGCAGTTTGTCTAGCAGCTCCTACGAGCAGTACTTC. This encodes CASSLSSSSYEQYF. This chain uses TRBV28 with TRBJ2-7; TRBD2 might be the D (5 bases). The CDR3 is 14 residues long. Trimming shortened V by 3 bases and J by 0 bases, and 9 bases separated the two germline ends. Germline-derived CDR1 and CDR2 are MDHEN and SYDVKM.

The J gene is TRBJ2-1, the V gene TRBV5-6, with D maybe TRBD2 (5 bases). The CDR3 spans 15 residues. V was pared by 0 bases and J by 5 bases, with 12 bases between. Germline V CDR1 and CDR2: SGHDT, YYEEEE. CDR3 sequence reads: CASSLGGGLNNEQFF. CDR3 in DNA: TGTGCCAGCAGCTTGGGCGGAGGACTCAACAATGAGCAGTTCTTC.

The rearrangement joins TRBV6-1 to TRBJ1-5, with D possibly being TRBD1 (5 bases). V lost 3 bases, J lost 1 base, and 7 bases lay in between. The length of the CDR3 is 14 residues. The germline CDR1 and CDR2 sequences are MNHNS and SASEGT. The CDR3, as DNA: TGTGCCAGCAGTGACAGGGCGAGCAATCAGCCCCAGCATTTT. Translating it yields CASSDRASNQPQHF.

The CDR3 DNA reads TGTGCCAGTAGTATCCGGGAGTACCACAATGAGCAGTTCTTC. It encodes CASSIREYHNEQFF. The genes are TRBV19 and TRBJ2-1, with D tentatively TRBD2 (6 bases). The V end lost 3 bases, the J end lost 5 bases, and 11 bases lay between the germline ends. The CDR3 loop spans 14 amino acids. Per germline, CDR1 LNHDA and CDR2 SQIVND (reference sequence).

The J gene is TRBJ2-7, the V gene TRBV6-5; 11 bases agree with TRBD2. CDR1 MNHEY and CDR2 SVGAGI come from the germline V gene. V lost 6 bases, J lost 5 bases, and 9 bases stayed unmatched. CDR3 length equals 15 residues. The CDR3 region is CASSPLLAGVDEQYF. The CDR3 DNA reads TGTGCCAGCAGCCCCTTACTAGCGGGAGTCGACGAGCAGTACTTC.

The chain joins TRBV7-6 to TRBJ1-1, with D maybe TRBD1 (5 bases). The CDR3 spans 12 residues. The germline V gene encodes CDR1 SGHVS and CDR2 FNYEAQ. The V end lost 5 bases, the J end lost 8 bases, and 12 bases lay between the germline ends. This chain's CDR3 is CASSNTGAEAFF. In nucleotides, the CDR3 is TGTGCCAGCAGCAACACCGGGGCAGAAGCTTTCTTT.

This chain joins TRBV7-9 and TRBJ2-1, with 7 nucleotides matching TRBD2. The V segment lost 4 bases and the J segment 4 bases; nucleotides outside the gene matches: 10. This CDR3 has 16 amino acids. The germline V gene encodes CDR1 SEHNR and CDR2 FQNEAQ (reference sequence). CDR3: CASSSGYGEGYNEQFF. The CDR3 bases are TGTGCCAGCAGCTCGGGGTACGGGGAGGGATACAATGAGCAGTTCTTC.